The sequence of this T cell receptor (beta chain) was determined in a study of control samples from healthy donors and cancer patients. The CDR3 totals 13 residues. In germline, CDR1 is GTSNPN, CDR2 SVGIG (reference sequence). Deletions cut 2 bases from V and 3 bases from J, with 10 bases between. Generated by immunoSEQ multiplex PCR, the TCRdb table keeps only in-frame clones and is missing some. The sample has about 130,000 clones, roughly 90% seen once. The chain is built from TRBV30 and TRBJ1-1, with D unclear. The material sequenced was blood. This clonotype was sampled from a man between 18 and 35 years old in good health. CDR3 sequence reads: CAWSSQRDTEAFF. The CDR3 DNA is TGTGCCTGGAGTTCTCAAAGGGACACTGAAGCTTTCTTT.